Each of the 26 T cell receptor beta chains below was sequenced from the same sample in a study of shared clonotypes between healthy human individuals. Sequenced by immunoSEQ multiplex PCR; TCRdb stores in-frame clones only, minus some. The table records approximately 2.5 million clones, around nine tenths of them present only once. The source material was naive CD4+ T cells sorted from blood. The subset is: CD45RA+ positively selected. The receptors shown here come from a man aged 18 to 29 in good health.

The chain combines TRBV14 with TRBJ1-1; 8 bases agree with TRBD1. The CDR3 runs 17 residues. With V trimmed by 3 bases and J by 6 bases, 15 bases remained unmatched. In germline, CDR1 is SGHDN, CDR2 FVKESK. For the CDR3, the DNA is TGTGCCAGCAGCCACCCGGGAGCAGGGGGCGTCAACCCTGAAGCTTTCTTT. It is translated as CASSHPGAGGVNPEAFF.

This chain uses TRBV6-6 with TRBJ2-3; TRBD2 matches 8 bases. Germline CDR1 reads MNHNY; CDR2 reads SVGAGI (reference sequence). Unmatched junction bases numbered 2, after V lost 2 bases and J lost 1 base. The CDR3 is 15 residues long. CDR3 nucleotide sequence: TGTGCCAGCAGTTACCGGGGGGGGCGCACAGATACGCAGTATTTT. This codes for CASSYRGGRTDTQYF.

The chain has TRBV7-9 and TRBJ2-3; TRBD1 aligns across 9 bases. This CDR3 spans 15 amino acids. After removal of 0 bases from V and 3 bases from J, the junction contained 1 base not matched to a gene. Looked up from germline, CDR1 is SEHNR and CDR2 is FQNEAQ (reference sequence). The CDR3 protein is CASSLAQGATDTQYF. DNA of the CDR3: TGTGCCAGCAGCTTAGCACAGGGGGCAACAGATACGCAGTATTTT.

This chain connects TRBV19 to TRBJ2-7; 7 nucleotides match TRBD1. CDR1 LNHDA and CDR2 SQIVND come from the germline V gene (reference sequence). The CDR3 loop spans 15 amino acids. V was pared by 0 bases and J by 0 bases, with 2 bases of the junction left unmatched. The CDR3 sequence: CASSIETGNSYEQYF. DNA for the CDR3: TGTGCCAGTAGTATAGAGACAGGGAACTCCTACGAGCAGTACTTC. The full variable domain, in which reference TRBV19 and TRBJ2-7 provide the parts outside the CDR3, is DGGITQSPKYLFRKEGQNVTLSCEQNLNHDAMYWYRQDPGQGLRLIYYSQIVNDFQKGDIAEGYSVSREKKESFPLTVTSAQKNPTAFYLCASSIETGNSYEQYFGPGTRLTVT.

The rearrangement uses TRBV5-4 and TRBJ1-6; D possibly corresponds to TRBD1 (6 bases). The CDR3 totals 15 residues. In germline, CDR1 is SGHNT, CDR2 YYREEE (reference sequence). V lost 3 bases and J 7 bases, leaving 14 bases between the germline ends. For the CDR3, the DNA is TGTGCCAGCAGCTCCCAGACAGGCCCCAATTCACCCCTCCACTTT. Encoded protein: CASSSQTGPNSPLHF.

This clone was counted a single time. CDR3 residues: CASSSRTGAYEQYF. Written as DNA, the CDR3 is TGTGCCAGCAGCTCTAGGACCGGGGCCTACGAGCAGTACTTC. The rearrangement uses TRBV9 and TRBJ2-7; D is possibly TRBD2 (5 bases). Germline V lookup: CDR1 SGDLS, CDR2 YYNGEE. This CDR3 has 14 amino acids. The V end was cut by 4 bases, the J end by 2 bases, with 13 bases between.

The gene calls are TRBV14 and TRBJ1-2; 7 bases are a match to TRBD1. Trimming cost V 3 bases and J 7 bases; bases outside gene matches: 11. The CDR3 covers 15 residues. The germline V gene has CDR1 SGHDN and CDR2 FVKESK. This CDR3 reads CASSHSGGKSSGYTF. Here the CDR3 DNA reads TGTGCCAGCAGCCACTCAGGGGGAAAAAGCAGTGGCTACACCTTC.

V is TRBV18 and J is TRBJ2-7; D might be TRBD1 or TRBD2, each matching 6 bases. Trimming took 5 bases from V and 3 from J, leaving 11 bases between them. CDR1 and CDR2 from the germline V gene are KGHSH and LQKENI. This CDR3 comprises 13 residues. The DNA for the CDR3 is TGTGCCAGCTCATCCAGGGGAGGCTACGAGCAGTACTTC. Protein: CASSSRGGYEQYF.

The J gene is TRBJ2-7, the V gene TRBV11-3, with TRBD1 matching 7 bases. Looked up from germline, CDR1 is SGHNT and CDR2 is YENEEA. The CDR3 runs to 14 residues. With 2 bases clipped from V and 5 bases from J, the junction kept 6 bases outside the gene matches. The CDR3 reads CASSLTGAANEQYF. As DNA, the CDR3 is TGTGCCAGCAGCTTAACAGGGGCGGCCAACGAGCAGTACTTC.

The chain couples TRBV19 to TRBJ1-2, with TRBD1 matching over 8 bases. This CDR3 is 14 amino acids long. CDR1 is LNHDA and CDR2 is SQIVND in the germline V gene (reference sequence). J gave up 6 bases and V 3 bases, and 6 bases lay outside the gene matches. CDR3 in DNA: TGTGCCAGTAGTATTGGACAGGGCCTGGATGGCTACACCTTC. Its translation is CASSIGQGLDGYTF.

The rearrangement uses TRBV5-4 and TRBJ2-3, with TRBD1 identical over 8 bases. Germline V gives CDR1 SGHNT, CDR2 YYREEE (reference sequence). The CDR3 spans 14 residues. The V gene end was trimmed by 5 bases and the J gene end by 1 base; junction bases not matched to a gene: 3. The CDR3 DNA reads as TGTGCCAGCAGAAAGGACAGGGGCACAGATACGCAGTATTTT. Protein: CASRKDRGTDTQYF. The variable domain in full, completed from reference TRBV5-4 and TRBJ2-3, reads ETGVTQSPTHLIKTRGQQVTLRCSSQSGHNTVSWYQQALGQGPQFIFQYYREEENGRGNFPPRFSGLQFPNYSSELNVNALELDDSALYLCASRKDRGTDTQYFGPGTRLTVL.

V gene TRBV7-9 combines with J gene TRBJ2-2; 13 nucleotides align to TRBD2. From germline, CDR1 is SEHNR and CDR2 FQNEAQ (reference sequence). V lost 7 bases to trimming and J lost 6 bases; unmatched junction nucleotides: 5. CDR3 length: 15 residues. This CDR3 is CASTLGLAGAGELFF. DNA for the CDR3: TGTGCCAGCACCCTAGGACTAGCGGGGGCCGGGGAGCTGTTTTTT.

For the CDR3, the DNA is TGTGCCAGCAGCCCCGGGACTAGCCCCTACAATGAGCAGTTCTTC. Its translation is CASSPGTSPYNEQFF. This chain joins TRBV6-5 and TRBJ2-1; 9 bases align to TRBD2. The CDR3 length is 15 residues. The trim removed 6 bases at V and 2 bases at J, leaving 5 bases unmatched. Germline CDR1 is MNHEY and CDR2 is SVGAGI.

CDR3 protein: CASKFQDGANTEAFF. The CDR3 nucleotides read TGTGCCAGCAAATTCCAGGATGGGGCGAACACTGAAGCTTTCTTT. The V gene is TRBV2, the J gene TRBJ1-1; D perhaps matches TRBD1 (5 bases). CDR3 length: 15 residues. V lost 7 bases, J lost 1 base, and 16 bases lay in between. Germline assignment: CDR1 SNHLY and CDR2 FYNNEI. The whole variable domain, filled in from reference TRBV2 and TRBJ1-1, reads EPEVTQTPSHQVTQMGQEVILRCVPISNHLYFYWYRQILGQKVEFLVSFYNNEISEKSEIFDDQFSVERPDGSNFTLKIRSTKLEDSAMYFCASKFQDGANTEAFFGQGTRLTVV.

This clone was seen a single time. The chain recombines TRBV7-2 with TRBJ1-2; the D is unclear. Trimming took 1 base from V and 8 from J, leaving 23 bases between them. The germline gives CDR1 SGHTA, CDR2 FQGNSA. The CDR3 is made up of 17 amino acids. CDR3 DNA: TGTGCCAGCAGCTTAGAACCCGCCGTAGGAGGCCGCGAGGGCTACACCTTC. It specifies CASSLEPAVGGREGYTF.

The genes are TRBV11-3 and TRBJ2-2; a possible D gene is TRBD2 (7 bases). The germline V gene has CDR1 SGHNT and CDR2 YENEEA. This CDR3 region has 15 residues. V was cut by 5 bases and J by 2 bases, with 12 bases left in between. CDR3 protein: CASSRGGTNTGELFF. In DNA form, the CDR3 reads TGTGCCAGCAGCCGCGGGGGCACCAACACCGGGGAGCTGTTTTTT.

The chain uses TRBV5-4 and TRBJ1-6; 8 nucleotides align to TRBD1. CDR1 is SGHNT and CDR2 is YYREEE in the germline V gene (reference sequence). Trimming cost V 4 bases and J 9 bases; bases outside gene matches: 6. This CDR3 contains 14 residues. The CDR3 DNA reads as TGTGCCAGCAGCGGAGGACAGGGTGGTTCACCCCTCCACTTT. Amino acids: CASSGGQGGSPLHF.

The chain carries TRBV7-2 and TRBJ2-3; D remains ambiguous. Germline CDR1 SGHTA, CDR2 FQGNSA. V was cut by 4 bases and J by 4 bases, with 18 bases left in between. CDR3 size: 16 residues. The CDR3 loop is CASSSRVSRGPDTQYF. The CDR3 region has the DNA TGTGCCAGCAGCTCTAGGGTCTCCCGAGGTCCAGATACGCAGTATTTT.

V usage is TRBV5-1 and J usage is TRBJ2-1; 7 nucleotides match TRBD2. J was trimmed by 0 bases and V by 7 bases; bases with no gene match: 10. CDR1 is SGHRS, CDR2 YFSETQ, per germline. The CDR3 totals 16 residues. In DNA, the CDR3 is TGCGCCAGCGTACTAGCGACCTTCAGCTCCTACAATGAGCAGTTCTTC. It encodes CASVLATFSSYNEQFF.

The genes are TRBV2 and TRBJ1-4; a weak D match, TRBD1 (6 bases). V lost 8 bases and J 12 bases, leaving 19 bases between the germline ends. This CDR3 spans 13 amino acids. CDR1 is SNHLY, CDR2 FYNNEI, per germline. This chain's CDR3 is CASLILQGEELFF. CDR3 DNA sequence: TGTGCCAGCCTGATTTTACAGGGAGAGGAACTGTTTTTT. The variable domain in full, with the rest retrieved from reference TRBV2 and TRBJ1-4, is EPEVTQTPSHQVTQMGQEVILRCVPISNHLYFYWYRQILGQKVEFLVSFYNNEISEKSEIFDDQFSVERPDGSNFTLKIRSTKLEDSAMYFCASLILQGEELFFGSGTQLSVL.

The V gene is TRBV5-6, the J gene TRBJ2-5; D tentatively reads TRBD1 or TRBD2 (5 bases each). Trimming pared 4 bases from V and 0 bases from J, leaving 10 bases between. The CDR3 covers 14 residues. The V gene's germline CDR1 is SGHDT and CDR2 YYEEEE. In DNA, the CDR3 is TGTGCCAGCAGCGGGGGAACGTACCAAGAGACCCAGTACTTC. This gives the protein CASSGGTYQETQYF.

CDR3 DNA: TGTGCCAGCAGGAGGGGGGGGCACGAGCAGTACTTC. As protein: CASRRGGHEQYF. The chain has TRBV6-1 and TRBJ2-7, with D possibly matching TRBD2 (7 bases). The germline gives CDR1 MNHNS, CDR2 SASEGT. Trimming stripped 6 bases from V and 5 bases from J, with 11 bases between. This CDR3 is 12 amino acids long.

This chain connects TRBV7-9 to TRBJ1-5; TRBD1 matches at 8 bases. The CDR3 sequence is 15 residues long. Germline V CDR1 and CDR2: SEHNR, FQNEAQ (reference sequence). J was trimmed by 9 bases and V by 1 base; bases with no gene match: 8. The CDR3 region has the DNA TGTGCCAGCAGCTTAGACCTGACAGGGGCCGGGCCCCAGCATTTT. It is translated as CASSLDLTGAGPQHF.

The chain employs TRBV19 and TRBJ1-3; possibly TRBD1 for D (6 bases). CDR3 length: 17 residues. V lost 8 bases, J lost 0 bases, and 20 bases lay in between. The germline V gene has CDR1 LNHDA and CDR2 SQIVND (reference sequence). CDR3 sequence (DNA): TGTGCCAGTGTCCGGAACAGGGCCCTATCCTCTGGAAACACCATATATTTT. It specifies CASVRNRALSSGNTIYF.

Details on this clone: Within the sample, other DNA sequences also encode this same CDR3. This rearrangement joins TRBV6-5 to TRBJ2-7; 7 bases match TRBD2. Losses at the gene ends were 2 bases for V and 7 bases for J; bases not matched to a gene: 2. The CDR3 contains 12 residues. Germline-derived CDR1 and CDR2 are MNHEY and SVGAGI. The CDR3 loop is CASSYPGGEQYF. CDR3 DNA sequence: TGTGCCAGCAGTTACCCCGGGGGGGAGCAGTACTTC.

The chain carries TRBV7-2 and TRBJ2-5, with TRBD2 matching over 8 bases. V trimming: 3 bases; J trimming: 5 bases; junction bases outside the gene matches: 2. The CDR3 totals 13 residues. CDR1 and CDR2 (germline): SGHTA, FQGNSA. The CDR3 DNA reads as TGTGCCAGCAGCTTCCCTAGCGGGGAGACCCAGTACTTC. Amino acid sequence: CASSFPSGETQYF.